The rows below give T cell receptor beta chains drawn from one sample of a study of T cell responses to AZD1222 COVID-19 vaccine. Data came from immunoSEQ multiplex PCR; TCRdb stores just in-frame clones and leaves some out. The sample records some 150,000 clones, over 85% being singletons. The source material was peripheral blood, sampled on day 0 of AZD1222 vaccination. Receptor source: an adult in good health. Each CDR3 is given with its conserved first and last residue. A D gene is named only where the DNA matches it firmly. Clone size is stated in some rows and not others, as once, few, many or a class when expanded.

V gene,D gene,J gene,clone size,CDR3 DNA,CDR3 protein
TRBV20-1,NA,TRBJ1-1,NA,TGCAGTGCTAGTCGGGGTCGTGGCGAAGCTTTCTTT,CSASRGRGEAFF
TRBV13,TRBD1,TRBJ1-1,NA,TGTGCCAGCAGCCCCCCACCCGGGACAGACGTCCATCGGACTGAAGCTTTCTTT,CASSPPPGTDVHRTEAFF
TRBV29-1,NA,TRBJ2-7,once,TGCAGCGTCGTGAGTCAGGGGTCCTACTACGAGCAGTACTTC,CSVVSQGSYYEQYF
TRBV18,TRBD2,TRBJ2-5,NA,TGTGCCAGCTCACCACTAGCGGGGGGGGTCTGGCAAGAGACCCAGTACTTC,CASSPLAGGVWQETQYF
TRBV5-1,NA,TRBJ1-2,NA,TGCGCCAGCAGCTTGGAGTCCCTACAGGGCAACTATGGCTACACCTTC,CASSLESLQGNYGYTF
TRBV10-3,TRBD1,TRBJ1-2,NA,TGTGCCATCAGTGGGACAGGGTATGGCTACACCTTC,CAISGTGYGYTF
TRBV9,TRBD2,TRBJ2-3,NA,TGTGCCAGCAGCGTTCCAGCGGGGGGGGCCCCAGATACGCAGTATTTT,CASSVPAGGAPDTQYF
TRBV7-9,NA,TRBJ1-2,NA,TGTGCCAGCAGCCCCTCCACAGGGAACTATGGCTACACCTTC,CASSPSTGNYGYTF
TRBV14,TRBD1,TRBJ2-5,NA,TGTGCCAGCAGCCAAGATGAACCTGACAGGGATCAAGAGACCCAGTACTTC,CASSQDEPDRDQETQYF
TRBV7-8,TRBD1,TRBJ1-1,NA,TGTGCCAGCAGCCCCCGGACAGGTCTCCCAAAGGACACTGAAGCTTTCTTT,CASSPRTGLPKDTEAFF
TRBV11-2,NA,TRBJ1-2,NA,TGTGCCAGCAGCTTAGGGGCTTCCGGGACGGGGCCCTATGGCTACACCTTC,CASSLGASGTGPYGYTF
TRBV30,TRBD2,TRBJ2-5,NA,TGTGCCTGGAGCTCGGGGACTAGCGGGATTTCCGAAGAGACCCAGTACTTC,CAWSSGTSGISEETQYF
TRBV7-3,TRBD1,TRBJ1-4,NA,TGTGCCAGCAGCTCCGGGACAGGCTCATATGAAAAACTGTTTTTT,CASSSGTGSYEKLFF
TRBV27,NA,TRBJ1-2,NA,TGTGCCAGCCACACTGGTCCGGTGGGGCAGGCAGTAGGATATGGCTACACCTTC,CASHTGPVGQAVGYGYTF
TRBV19,NA,TRBJ1-5,NA,TGTGCCAGTAGTGTAGAGGGCCAGGAGCAGCCCCAGCATTTT,CASSVEGQEQPQHF